The 8 T cell receptor beta chains below all came from one sample that was sequenced in a study of T cell responses to AZD1222 COVID-19 vaccine. Generated by immunoSEQ multiplex PCR, the TCRdb table keeps only in-frame clones and is missing some. The sample has more than 130,000 clones; approximately 90% are singletons. The source was peripheral blood, collected on day 0 of AZD1222 vaccination. The source of these receptors is an adult in good health.

The chain combines TRBV10-3 with TRBJ2-7; 8 nucleotides agree with TRBD2. The CDR3 has 14 residues. V dropped 6 bases and J dropped 2; count of bases not matched to a gene: 6. Germline CDR1 and CDR2: ENHRY and SYGVKD. The CDR3 DNA reads TGTGCCATCAGGAAGGACGGGGGGGCCTACGAGCAGTACTTC. Translating it yields CAIRKDGGAYEQYF.

V gene TRBV6-5 combines with J gene TRBJ1-4, with TRBD1 identical over 11 bases. J was trimmed by 6 bases and V by 5 bases; bases with no gene match: 5. The CDR3 loop spans 15 amino acids. The germline gives CDR1 MNHEY, CDR2 SVGAGI. The CDR3 spells CASSPGQGGHEKLFF. The CDR3 region has the DNA TGTGCCAGCAGTCCGGGACAGGGGGGACATGAAAAACTGTTTTTT.

This rearrangement joins TRBV5-4 to TRBJ2-3; D ambiguous. Germline V gene lookup returns CDR1 SGHNT and CDR2 YYREEE (reference sequence). The CDR3 consists of 12 residues. The V end lost 0 bases, the J end lost 4 bases, and 3 bases lay between the germline ends. CDR3 amino acids: CASSLGADTQYF. CDR3 nucleotides: TGTGCCAGCAGCTTGGGGGCAGATACGCAGTATTTT.

This chain links TRBV6-2 or TRBV6-3 with TRBJ1-2; perhaps TRBD1 as D (6 bases). Per the germline V gene, CDR1 is MNHEY and CDR2 is SVGEGT. V gave up 2 bases and J gave up 3 bases, with 19 bases separating them. This CDR3 has 17 amino acids. DNA of the CDR3: TGTGCCAGCAGTTACAGTGAGGGGACAAGGTCCCACTATGGCTACACCTTC. Its protein is CASSYSEGTRSHYGYTF.

The J gene is TRBJ2-7, the V gene TRBV11-2; tentatively, D is TRBD2 (6 bases). CDR1 is SGHAT and CDR2 is FQNNGV in the germline V gene. The germline V and J ends were trimmed by 10 bases and 2 bases, with 18 bases remaining between them. The CDR3 consists of 14 residues. CDR3 nucleotide sequence: TGTGCCACCCATCACACCGGGGGTCCCTACGAGCAGTACTTC. Translated, it gives CATHHTGGPYEQYF.

V is TRBV10-2 and J is TRBJ2-7; D not certain. The CDR3 runs to 11 residues. With 3 bases removed from V and 2 bases from J, the gap between germline ends came to 2 bases. Germline-derived CDR1 and CDR2 are WSHSY and SAAADI. The CDR3, as DNA: TGCGCCAGCAGTGACCCCTACGAGCAGTACTTC. Translated: CASSDPYEQYF.

The rearrangement uses TRBV9 and TRBJ2-3; TRBD1 matches at 7 bases. The germline V gene encodes CDR1 SGDLS and CDR2 YYNGEE. CDR3 length: 14 amino acids. After removal of 0 bases from V and 7 bases from J, the junction contained 5 bases not matched to a gene. In nucleotides, the CDR3 is TGTGCCAGCAGCGTAGGGACAGGCATTAATACGCAGTATTTT. It codes for CASSVGTGINTQYF.

The CDR3 sequence is CASSELQLGPQHF. CDR3 DNA: TGTGCCAGCAGTGAGTTACAGTTGGGCCCCCAGCATTTT. V usage is TRBV2 and J usage is TRBJ1-5; no clear D. The ends were cut back, 3 bases at V and 10 bases at J, with 13 bases in the middle. CDR1 is SNHLY and CDR2 is FYNNEI in the germline V gene. This CDR3 region has 13 residues.